This T cell receptor (beta chain) derives from a study of T cell repertoires in cytomegalovirus infection. Background on the study: Signatures in public TCR beta sequences pointed to both CMV infection and matching HLA type.

A single record per CDR3 protein comes from TCRdb applying MiXCR to the reads. Here the sample spans approximately 1,000,000 distinct CDR3 sequences, roughly 30% being singletons. The CDR3 covers 16 residues. Germline values: CDR1 SGHRS, CDR2 YFSETQ. V lost 5 bases to trimming and J lost 7 bases; unmatched junction nucleotides: 14. As to this clonotype: Its antigen is not identified.

Sequenced here: cultured CD8+ T cells from PBMCs, sampled from culture after CMV antigen stimulation. The clonotype originates from a human donor in good health (CMV status not recorded). Some clones in this sample may be carry-over from other donors' samples. This chain connects TRBV5-1 to TRBJ2-1; TRBD2 aligns across 8 bases. The CDR3 region has the DNA TGCGCCAGCAGTCTCGGGGTGGCGGGGGGCAAGAATGAGCAGTTCTTC. It codes for CASSLGVAGGKNEQFF. Based on the CDR3 plus reference TRBV5-1 and TRBJ2-1, the full variable domain is KAGVTQTPRYLIKTRGQQVTLSCSPISGHRSVSWYQQTPGQGLQFLFEYFSETQRNKGNFPGRFSGRQFSNSRSEMNVSTLELGDSALYLCASSLGVAGGKNEQFFGPGTRLTVL.